These 29 T cell receptor beta chains came from one sample sequenced in a study of blood T cell repertoires in COVID-19. Sequencing was performed with immunoSEQ multiplex PCR; in TCRdb, only in-frame clones are kept and a portion is missing. The sample contains about 270,000 clones, around 89% of which appear only once. Sequenced input: PBMCs or T cells enriched from blood (not recorded which). The receptors derive from a woman between 55 and 75 years old in a cohort exposed to, infected with or recovered from COVID-19 (not recorded which).

The rearrangement uses TRBV19 and TRBJ2-4, with 9 bases aligning to TRBD1. CDR1 is LNHDA, CDR2 SQIVND, per germline (reference sequence). The V and J ends lost 3 bases and 6 bases, in that order; junction bases with no gene match: 3. This CDR3 is built from 14 residues. The CDR3 sequence: CASSIGGQGNIQYF. The CDR3 bases are TGTGCCAGTAGTATTGGGGGACAGGGAAACATTCAGTACTTC. The whole variable domain, filled in from reference TRBV19 and TRBJ2-4, reads DGGITQSPKYLFRKEGQNVTLSCEQNLNHDAMYWYRQDPGQGLRLIYYSQIVNDFQKGDIAEGYSVSREKKESFPLTVTSAQKNPTAFYLCASSIGGQGNIQYFGAGTRLSVL.

J is TRBJ1-3 and V is TRBV12-1; the DNA was not compared with TRBD1, the D call given in the table. TRBV12-1 is labeled a pseudogene. This CDR3 contains 19 residues. The CDR3 nucleotides read TGTGCCAGCAGCTTTGATCCCGGGACAACACGGAACTCTGGAAACACCATATATTTT. This codes for CASSFDPGTTRNSGNTIYF.

The V gene is TRBV6-1, the J gene TRBJ1-6; D possibly corresponds to TRBD1 (6 bases). The CDR3 spans 16 residues. V lost 1 base and J lost 4, with 11 bases in between. Per germline, CDR1 MNHNS and CDR2 SASEGT. The CDR3 DNA reads as TGTGCCAGCAGTGAAGTACAGGGTCGGTATAATTCACCCCTCCACTTT. This translates into CASSEVQGRYNSPLHF.

The chain combines TRBV7-3 with TRBJ2-7; 7 bases fit TRBD1. The CDR3 runs 15 residues. Germline V gene data show CDR1 as SGHTA and CDR2 as FQGTGA. J gave up 3 bases and V 4 bases, and 9 bases lay outside the gene matches. The DNA for the CDR3 is TGTGCCAGCAGCTCGACGGACAGGAAACTCTACGAGCAGTACTTC. Translated: CASSSTDRKLYEQYF.

This clone was recorded a few times. The V and J genes are TRBV30 and TRBJ2-1; D not certain. V was trimmed by 2 bases and J by 0 bases, leaving 11 bases between them. The CDR3 length is 15 residues. From germline, CDR1 is GTSNPN and CDR2 SVGIG (reference sequence). CDR3 amino acids: CAWSTPRGSYNEQFF. DNA of the CDR3: TGTGCCTGGAGTACCCCGCGTGGCTCCTACAATGAGCAGTTCTTC.

The chain links TRBV6-5 to TRBJ2-7, with 7 nucleotides matching TRBD2. Germline CDR1 reads MNHEY; CDR2 reads SVGAGI. Unmatched junction bases numbered 7, after V lost 0 bases and J lost 2 bases. This CDR3 is built from 16 residues. CDR3 in amino acids: CASSYSAGNVAYEQYF. The CDR3 DNA reads TGTGCCAGCAGTTACTCAGCGGGGAATGTAGCCTACGAGCAGTACTTC.

This sequence joins TRBV5-4 and TRBJ2-1; 9 positions agree with TRBD2. Germline V gene sequence: CDR1 SGHNT, CDR2 YYREEE (reference sequence). The ends lost 1 base at V and 0 bases at J; junction bases unmatched: 5. CDR3 length equals 17 residues. The CDR3 loop is CASSLSGGRGSYNEQFF. CDR3 DNA sequence: TGTGCCAGCAGCTTGAGTGGCGGGAGGGGCTCCTACAATGAGCAGTTCTTC.

The genes are TRBV5-1 and TRBJ2-7; 7 bases map to TRBD1. CDR3 size: 14 residues. Germline loops: CDR1 SGHRS, CDR2 YFSETQ. V lost 0 bases, J lost 6 bases, and 6 bases stayed unmatched. CDR3 in amino acids: CASSLEGGRGEQYF. For the CDR3, the DNA is TGCGCCAGCAGCTTGGAAGGGGGCCGGGGCGAGCAGTACTTC.

This sequence joins TRBV7-2 and TRBJ2-7, with D perhaps matching TRBD2 (5 bases). Germline V gene data show CDR1 as SGHTA and CDR2 as FQGNSA. This CDR3 comprises 13 residues. V was clipped by 5 bases and J by 2 bases, with 10 bases between them. CDR3 amino acids: CASSPRRTYEQYF. CDR3 DNA sequence: TGTGCCAGCAGCCCGAGGAGGACCTACGAGCAGTACTTC.

The CDR3 protein is CASSFGSREGDTQYF. CDR3 DNA sequence: TGCGCCAGCAGCTTCGGGTCGCGGGAGGGGGATACGCAGTATTTT. The V and J genes are TRBV5-1 and TRBJ2-3; the match to TRBD2 covers 9 bases. Germline V gene lookup returns CDR1 SGHRS and CDR2 YFSETQ. The V segment lost 2 bases and the J segment 6 bases; nucleotides outside the gene matches: 7. The CDR3 totals 15 residues.

The J gene is TRBJ2-1, the V gene TRBV19; TRBD1 is a possible D gene (5 bases). This CDR3 is 15 amino acids long. In germline, CDR1 is LNHDA, CDR2 SQIVND (reference sequence). With 5 bases removed from V and 0 bases from J, the gap between germline ends came to 11 bases. CDR3 in DNA: TGTGCCAGTAGTTTCCAGGGTAGCTCCTACAATGAGCAGTTCTTC. Translated: CASSFQGSSYNEQFF. Drawing the rest from reference TRBV19 and TRBJ2-1, the complete variable domain is DGGITQSPKYLFRKEGQNVTLSCEQNLNHDAMYWYRQDPGQGLRLIYYSQIVNDFQKGDIAEGYSVSREKKESFPLTVTSAQKNPTAFYLCASSFQGSSYNEQFFGPGTRLTVL.

In its sample, this clone was seen once. The chain recombines TRBV28 with TRBJ1-5, with 8 bases fitting TRBD1. The germline V gene has CDR1 MDHEN and CDR2 SYDVKM. The CDR3 runs to 16 residues. The ends lost 6 bases at V and 5 bases at J; junction bases unmatched: 12. CDR3 sequence (DNA): TGTGCCAGCAGCCCACTAGGGACAGGCAGGGATCAGCCCCAGCATTTT. Its protein is CASSPLGTGRDQPQHF.

This clone has a handful of counts. V is TRBV15 and J is TRBJ2-1, with 8 bases identical to TRBD2. J lost 7 bases, V lost 0 bases, and 8 bases had no gene match. In germline, CDR1 is LNHNV, CDR2 YYDKDF (reference sequence). The CDR3 has 16 residues. The CDR3 protein is CATSRDGGAGGNEQFF. The CDR3 coding sequence is TGTGCCACCAGCAGAGATGGAGGGGCGGGAGGAAATGAGCAGTTCTTC.

This chain connects TRBV3-1 (or the pseudogene TRBV3-2) to TRBJ2-1; TRBD2 agrees at 8 bases. After removal of 0 bases from V and 9 bases from J, the junction contained 16 bases not matched to a gene. The CDR3 is 18 residues long. CDR1 is LGHDT and CDR2 is YNNKEL in the germline V gene (reference sequence). The CDR3 bases are TGTGCCAGCAGCCAAGAATCCACAGCGGGAGTTCTGGGAACTGAGCAGTTCTTC. Translating gives CASSQESTAGVLGTEQFF.

V gene TRBV2 combines with J gene TRBJ2-1, with D hard to call. Trimming took 0 bases from V and 0 from J, leaving 3 bases between them. The CDR3 extends over 14 amino acids. Germline V lookup: CDR1 SNHLY, CDR2 FYNNEI. The CDR3: CASSEASSYNEQFF. The CDR3 DNA is TGTGCCAGCAGTGAAGCTAGCTCCTACAATGAGCAGTTCTTC.

The V and J genes are TRBV5-4 and TRBJ1-1; D is perhaps TRBD1 (5 bases). Trimming shortened V by 1 base and J by 5 bases, and 9 bases separated the two germline ends. This CDR3 contains 13 residues. Germline V gives CDR1 SGHNT, CDR2 YYREEE (reference sequence). The CDR3 region has the DNA TGTGCCAGCAGCTTGTGGAGGGGTACTGAAGCTTTCTTT. Its translation is CASSLWRGTEAFF. Drawing the rest from reference TRBV5-4 and TRBJ1-1, the complete variable domain is ETGVTQSPTHLIKTRGQQVTLRCSSQSGHNTVSWYQQALGQGPQFIFQYYREEENGRGNFPPRFSGLQFPNYSSELNVNALELDDSALYLCASSLWRGTEAFFGQGTRLTVV.

The V and J genes are TRBV5-4 and TRBJ1-5; tentatively, D is TRBD1 (5 bases). V was clipped by 2 bases and J by 5 bases, with 17 bases between them. CDR1 and CDR2 from the germline V gene are SGHNT and YYREEE (reference sequence). There are 16 residues in the CDR3. The CDR3 DNA reads as TGTGCCAGCAGCTTTGGGCAGGGCAGCGGGGATCAGCCCCAGCATTTT. It yields the protein CASSFGQGSGDQPQHF.

The chain has TRBV5-6 and TRBJ1-5; possibly TRBD1 for D (6 bases). The length of the CDR3 is 16 residues. CDR1 is SGHDT, CDR2 YYEEEE, per germline. Trimming removed 3 bases from V and 4 bases from J, with 17 bases in between. DNA for the CDR3: TGTGCCAGCAGCTCGTCGGGTCAGGGGCGAAATCAGCCCCAGCATTTT. Translation gives CASSSSGQGRNQPQHF.

The rearrangement joins TRBV3-1 (or the pseudogene TRBV3-2) to TRBJ1-5; tentative D call: TRBD1 (6 bases). This CDR3 contains 15 residues. V was trimmed by 0 bases and J by 9 bases, leaving 15 bases between them. CDR1 is LGHDT, CDR2 YNNKEL, per germline (reference sequence). This CDR3 reads CASSQDFTGYLPQHF. Written as DNA, the CDR3 is TGTGCCAGCAGCCAAGATTTTACAGGGTACTTGCCCCAGCATTTT.

The chain has TRBV20-1 and TRBJ2-2, with D uncertain. With 3 bases removed from V and 6 bases from J, the gap between germline ends came to 11 bases. Germline CDR1 DFQATT, CDR2 SNEGSKA (reference sequence). CDR3 length equals 13 residues. CDR3 in DNA: TGCAGTGCTAGTCCCAGTCGGGCCGGGGAGCTGTTTTTT. Amino acids: CSASPSRAGELFF.

The genes are TRBV28 and TRBJ1-1; 9 bases align to TRBD1. The ends lost 5 bases at V and 4 bases at J; junction bases unmatched: 5. CDR1 is MDHEN, CDR2 SYDVKM, per germline. The CDR3 runs to 14 residues. The CDR3 loop reads CASSVQGAVTEAFF. The CDR3 nucleotides read TGTGCCAGCAGTGTACAGGGGGCGGTCACTGAAGCTTTCTTT.

The chain is built from TRBV7-9 and TRBJ1-5; D is uncertain. This CDR3 has 12 amino acids. Trimming took off 5 bases at V and 4 bases at J, with 6 bases between the two ends. Germline loops: CDR1 SEHNR, CDR2 FQNEAQ (reference sequence). CDR3 sequence (DNA): TGTGCCAGCAGCCCTTCGAATCAGCCCCAGCATTTT. Translation gives CASSPSNQPQHF.

The table lists this clone with a count of one. The chain has TRBV7-3 and TRBJ2-2; D not resolved. Germline V gene data show CDR1 as SGHTA and CDR2 as FQGTGA. The CDR3 is 13 residues long. V was shortened by 5 bases and J by 3 bases, with 7 bases between the two germline ends. The CDR3 here is CASSHSHTGELFF. The CDR3 nucleotides are TGTGCCAGCAGCCACAGTCACACCGGGGAGCTGTTTTTT. Full variable domain (rest looked up from reference TRBV7-3 and TRBJ2-2): GAGVSQTPSNKVTEKGKYVELRCDPISGHTALYWYRQSLGQGPEFLIYFQGTGAADDSGLPNDRFFAVRPEGSVSTLKIQRTERGDSAVYLCASSHSHTGELFFGEGSRLTVL.

This chain connects TRBV27 to TRBJ1-2, with a tentative D call TRBD1 (5 bases). CDR3 length: 11 amino acids. Germline V CDR1 and CDR2: MNHEY, SMNVEV (reference sequence). Trimming removed 5 bases at V and 5 bases at J, with 6 bases between. The CDR3 is CASSPGYGYTF. DNA for the CDR3: TGTGCCAGCAGTCCAGGGTATGGCTACACCTTC.

The V and J genes are TRBV4-2 and TRBJ2-2; 7 nucleotides match TRBD2. CDR1 is LGHNA and CDR2 is YNFKEQ in the germline V gene. J was trimmed by 7 bases and V by 0 bases; bases with no gene match: 5. The CDR3 has 15 residues. The CDR3 DNA sequence: TGTGCCAGCAGCCAAGACCCGGGGAGGGGCGGGGAGCTGTTTTTT. Amino acid sequence: CASSQDPGRGGELFF.

The chain combines TRBV4-1 with TRBJ2-1; the D is unclear. The V end lost 1 base, the J end lost 10 bases, and 8 bases lay between the germline ends. The CDR3 totals 12 residues. The germline V gene encodes CDR1 MGHRA and CDR2 YSYEKL. CDR3 nucleotide sequence: TGCGCCAGCAGCCAAGTTCAAACAGAGCAGTTCTTC. Translating it yields CASSQVQTEQFF.

Of note for this clone: The sample carries other DNA sequences with the same CDR3. This sequence joins TRBV19 and TRBJ1-1; D uncertain. Trimming removed 3 bases at V and 1 base at J, with 6 bases between. Germline CDR1 LNHDA, CDR2 SQIVND (reference sequence). This CDR3 is 13 amino acids long. The CDR3, as DNA: TGTGCCAGTAGTATCCAGGAGAACACTGAAGCTTTCTTT. Translated, it gives CASSIQENTEAFF.

This clone was observed once. The chain has TRBV5-1 and TRBJ2-3; 7 nucleotides line up with TRBD2. Trimming at V came to 5 bases and at J to 2 bases, leaving 11 bases not matched to a gene. CDR3 length: 16 residues. The germline V gene has CDR1 SGHRS and CDR2 YFSETQ. Written as DNA, the CDR3 is TGCGCCAGCAGGAGACAAGCGGGACTGATCACAGATACGCAGTATTTT. As protein: CASRRQAGLITDTQYF.

This rearrangement joins TRBV28 to TRBJ2-7; TRBD2 matches at 7 bases. Germline-derived CDR1 and CDR2 are MDHEN and SYDVKM. The CDR3 runs 14 residues. V trimming: 4 bases; J trimming: 6 bases; junction bases outside the gene matches: 9. Written as DNA, the CDR3 is TGTGCCAGCAGTTCCGCGGGAGCTGGGTTCGAGCAGTACTTC. It codes for CASSSAGAGFEQYF.